The entry below describes one T cell receptor beta chain. Germline lookup yields CDR1 SGHNT and CDR2 YYREEE (reference sequence). The length of the CDR3 is 17 residues. V shed 3 bases and J 1 base; nucleotides not matched to a gene: 5. The record originates from a study of blood T cell repertoires in COVID-19. Study-wide context: Sites in the United States, Italy and Spain provided acute and convalescent COVID-19 samples. PBMCs, B-cell-depleted T cells, or T cells provided the cDNA or gDNA that made up the material.

As handled by the study authors: Reference gene primers were amplified, and this amplification served to estimate nucleated cell counts. Clones were read by immunoSEQ multiplex PCR, and TCRdb kept only the in-frame ones, dropping some. V and J calls and clone size are given by that table; D and trimming were obtained from the DNA. The table has tens of thousands of clones, around 88% seen once; the top ten hold 15% to 20%. The sample comprised peripheral blood. The V gene is TRBV5-4, the J gene TRBJ2-5; TRBD2 aligns across 14 bases. This clonotype originated in an elderly woman with acute or convalescent COVID-19. The CDR3 DNA is TGTGCCAGCAGCTCCGGGACTAGCGGGGGACCCCAAGAGACCCAGTACTTC. Residues: CASSSGTSGGPQETQYF. The variable domain in full, completed from reference TRBV5-4 and TRBJ2-5, reads ETGVTQSPTHLIKTRGQQVTLRCSSQSGHNTVSWYQQALGQGPQFIFQYYREEENGRGNFPPRFSGLQFPNYSSELNVNALELDDSALYLCASSSGTSGGPQETQYFGPGTRLLVL.